This T cell receptor beta chain is from a study of blood T cell repertoires in COVID-19. Assay: immunoSEQ multiplex PCR; the TCRdb copy retains only in-frame clones and omits some. The data contain approximately 300,000 clones, approximately 85% of them singletons. Participants had their cohort set by participant-reported clinical history. This CDR3 contains 13 residues. Germline CDR1 reads SNHLY; CDR2 reads FYNNEI. V was shortened by 8 bases and J by 5 bases, with 13 bases between the two germline ends. The genes are TRBV2 and TRBJ1-5; no firm D call. Sequencing input: PBMCs or T cells enriched from blood (not recorded which). This TCR derives from a woman in her twenties or thirties who had recovered from COVID-19. CDR3 coding DNA: TGTGCCAGCCGGGATACCTGGGATCAGCCCCAGCATTTT. Protein product: CASRDTWDQPQHF.